The 32 T cell receptor beta chains below come from one sample, sequenced in a study of T cell clones after liver transplantation. Libraries were prepared by immunoSEQ multiplex PCR; TCRdb keeps only in-frame clonotypes and omits some of them. The profile shows 9,000 to 10,000 clones, around 79% of them singletons. The starting material was CD8+ T cells from blood, obtained before liver transplant. These receptors all come from a human donor who received a liver transplant.

The V gene is TRBV5-8, the J gene TRBJ1-1, with D uncertain. The V gene's germline CDR1 is SGHTS and CDR2 YDEGEE. The CDR3 contains 14 residues. V was trimmed by 0 bases and J by 1 base, leaving 7 bases between them. DNA of the CDR3: TGTGCCAGCAGCTTGGAGGTCTCGAACACTGAAGCTTTCTTT. Protein sequence: CASSLEVSNTEAFF. Complete variable domain (other parts from reference TRBV5-8 and TRBJ1-1): EAGVTQSPTHLIKTRGQQATLRCSPISGHTSVYWYQQALGLGLQFLLWYDEGEERNRGNFPPRFSGRQFPNYSSELNVNALELEDSALYLCASSLEVSNTEAFFGQGTRLTVV.

Notes on this clone: A read error may account for a junction end that differs from germline. The chain links TRBV15 to TRBJ1-2, with D possibly TRBD1 on 5 matching bases. CDR3 length equals 13 residues. Germline V lookup: CDR1 LNHNV, CDR2 YYDKDF (reference sequence). The chain's CDR3 is CVTSRVGRYGYTF. The DNA of the CDR3 is TGTGTCACCAGCAGGGTAGGAAGGTATGGCTACACCTTC. The full variable domain, in which reference TRBV15 and TRBJ1-2 provide the parts outside the CDR3, is DAMVIQNPRYQVTQFGKPVTLSCSQTLNHNVMYWYQQKSSQAPKLLFHYYDKDFNNEADTPDNFQSRRPNTSFCFLDIRSPGLGDTAMYLCVTSRVGRYGYTFGSGTRLTVV.

This chain connects TRBV7-8 to TRBJ1-5; 7 bases match TRBD1. The V and J ends lost 0 bases and 1 base, in that order; junction bases with no gene match: 12. The germline CDR1 and CDR2 sequences are SGHVS and FQNEAQ. The CDR3 runs 19 residues. The CDR3, as DNA: TGTGCCAGCAGCTTAGCGGAAGGGGGCTGGCCCGTGAGCAATCAGCCCCAGCATTTT. Amino acid sequence: CASSLAEGGWPVSNQPQHF.

The J gene is TRBJ1-4, the V gene TRBV5-1; tentative D call: TRBD1 (5 bases). This CDR3 region has 15 residues. Germline lookup yields CDR1 SGHRS and CDR2 YFSETQ. V lost 0 bases to trimming and J lost 3 bases, with 9 bases between them. In nucleotides, the CDR3 is TGCGCCAGCAGCTTGGCCGGGGGTCCTAATGAAAAACTGTTTTTT. Amino acids: CASSLAGGPNEKLFF.

The chain employs TRBV27 and TRBJ1-1; D not resolved. Looked up from germline, CDR1 is MNHEY and CDR2 is SMNVEV (reference sequence). This CDR3 contains 15 residues. V was pared by 0 bases and J by 5 bases, with 13 bases between. The CDR3: CASSLSLVGNTEAFF. The DNA for the CDR3 is TGTGCCAGCAGTTTATCGTTGGTAGGGAATACTGAAGCTTTCTTT.

This chain uses TRBV21-1 with TRBJ1-5; the DNA was not used to check the table's D call, TRBD1. TRBV21-1 is termed a pseudogene. The CDR3 contains 18 residues. CDR3 protein: CASSKALWDRESNQPQHF. The CDR3, as DNA: TGTGCCAGCAGCAAAGCGCTTTGGGACAGGGAGAGCAATCAGCCCCAGCATTTT.

This clone came up a few times. The chain recombines TRBV27 with TRBJ1-1; D is ambiguous. The germline V gene encodes CDR1 MNHEY and CDR2 SMNVEV (reference sequence). The CDR3 sequence is 14 residues long. Trimming shortened V by 3 bases and J by 1 base, and 9 bases separated the two germline ends. CDR3 protein: CASSFLGGNTEAFF. The CDR3 DNA follows: TGTGCCAGCAGTTTCCTGGGTGGGAACACTGAAGCTTTCTTT.

This clone was recorded a few times. The chain links TRBV4-2 to TRBJ2-2; D is unresolved. The germline V gene has CDR1 LGHNA and CDR2 YNFKEQ. The CDR3 contains 11 residues. V was clipped by 6 bases and J by 6 bases, with 5 bases between them. CDR3 in DNA: TGTGCCAGCAGTTCAGCCGGGGAGCTGTTTTTT. As protein: CASSSAGELFF.

This chain connects TRBV28 to TRBJ2-4, with D uncertain. Deletions cut 5 bases from V and 2 bases from J, with 19 bases between. CDR1 and CDR2 (germline): MDHEN, SYDVKM. The CDR3 runs to 17 residues. The CDR3 sequence: CASSPFRRIDTKNIQYF. The CDR3 nucleotides are TGTGCCAGCAGTCCCTTTCGCCGGATTGATACCAAAAACATTCAGTACTTC.

The V and J genes are TRBV6-5 and TRBJ2-5, with 11 bases matching TRBD2. The germline CDR1 and CDR2 sequences are MNHEY and SVGAGI. V dropped 5 bases and J dropped 3; count of bases not matched to a gene: 5. CDR3 size: 15 residues. The CDR3 protein is CASSQGLAAKETQYF. CDR3 sequence (DNA): TGTGCCAGCAGTCAGGGACTAGCGGCCAAAGAGACCCAGTACTTC.

Only a few counts were recorded for this clone. The V and J genes are TRBV6-4 and TRBJ2-2; D is uncertain. Germline V gene data show CDR1 as MRHNA and CDR2 as SNTAGT. The CDR3 is made up of 14 amino acids. Deletions cut 0 bases from V and 2 bases from J, with 4 bases between. The CDR3 DNA sequence: TGTGCCAGCAGTGACTCGCGAAACACCGGGGAGCTGTTTTTT. This encodes CASSDSRNTGELFF.

The genes are TRBV6-5 and TRBJ1-5; a possible D gene is TRBD1 (6 bases). There are 14 residues in the CDR3. Looked up from germline, CDR1 is MNHEY and CDR2 is SVGAGI. V lost 2 bases, J lost 1 base, and 6 bases lay in between. This chain's CDR3 is CASSYGQSNQPQHF. The CDR3 bases are TGTGCCAGCAGTTACGGACAGAGCAATCAGCCCCAGCATTTT.

The V call is TRBV27, the J call TRBJ2-7; TRBD2 aligns across 9 bases. V shed 5 bases and J 5 bases; nucleotides not matched to a gene: 7. Germline V lookup: CDR1 MNHEY, CDR2 SMNVEV (reference sequence). CDR3 length equals 14 residues. In nucleotides, the CDR3 is TGTGCCAGCAGTCTCGGACTAGCGATCCACGAGCAGTACTTC. Translation: CASSLGLAIHEQYF.

V and J are TRBV9 and TRBJ2-3; TRBD1 matches at 7 bases. The CDR3 consists of 17 residues. Trimming cost V 3 bases and J 0 bases; bases outside gene matches: 10. Germline V CDR1 and CDR2: SGDLS, YYNGEE. The CDR3 region has the DNA TGTGCCAGCAGCGGCTTGACAGGGTGGGCTAGCACAGATACGCAGTATTTT. Translated, it gives CASSGLTGWASTDTQYF.

The gene calls are TRBV11-3 and TRBJ1-2; D perhaps matches TRBD1 (6 bases). Germline values: CDR1 SGHNT, CDR2 YENEEA. This CDR3 has 13 amino acids. Trimming left V 6 bases short and J 4 bases short, with 12 bases between. The DNA for the CDR3 is TGTGCCAGCAGAGAGACAGGCAGCTATGGCTACACCTTC. Translation gives CASRETGSYGYTF.

The gene calls are TRBV5-6 and TRBJ2-5; D is unclear. The V end was cut by 2 bases, the J end by 2 bases, with 16 bases between. Germline V gene data show CDR1 as SGHDT and CDR2 as YYEEEE. This CDR3 contains 16 residues. As DNA, the CDR3 is TGTGCCAGCAGCTTTTACGCGGACCCCTTGCAAGAGACCCAGTACTTC. Its protein product is CASSFYADPLQETQYF.

The chain recombines TRBV11-2 with TRBJ1-1, with 7 bases aligning to TRBD1. Losses at the gene ends were 0 bases for V and 0 bases for J; bases not matched to a gene: 7. The CDR3 contains 17 residues. Germline V gene sequence: CDR1 SGHAT, CDR2 FQNNGV. The CDR3 DNA reads TGTGCCAGCAGCTTAGATCGCCAGGGGGGGATGAACACTGAAGCTTTCTTT. Its translation: CASSLDRQGGMNTEAFF.

The V gene is TRBV7-9, the J gene TRBJ1-5, with no clear D. The germline gives CDR1 SEHNR, CDR2 FQNEAQ (reference sequence). V dropped 5 bases and J dropped 0 bases, with 8 bases sitting between them. The CDR3 spans 14 residues. The CDR3 nucleotides read TGTGCCAGCAGCGTAATAGATAGCAATCAGCCCCAGCATTTT. This translates into CASSVIDSNQPQHF.

This sequence joins TRBV7-2 and TRBJ1-2; the D gene is possibly TRBD1 (6 bases). V shed 10 bases and J shed 8 bases, with 26 bases lying between them. The CDR3 sequence is 15 residues long. The germline gives CDR1 SGHTA, CDR2 FQGNSA. CDR3 sequence (DNA): TGTGCCACCGAAACCGGGGGGCCGGGCTATCGGGGCTACACCTTC. This translates into CATETGGPGYRGYTF.

The V and J genes are TRBV2 and TRBJ2-2; the D gene is possibly TRBD2 (6 bases). The CDR3 is made up of 16 amino acids. Germline CDR1 SNHLY, CDR2 FYNNEI. Deletions cut 10 bases from V and 1 base from J, with 19 bases between. CDR3: CANVGTPTLNTGELFF. For the CDR3, the DNA is TGTGCCAACGTCGGGACTCCGACGCTGAACACCGGGGAGCTGTTTTTT.

This clone showed up just a few times. The chain couples TRBV6-5 to TRBJ1-2; D is unclear. V was trimmed by 2 bases and J by 8 bases, leaving 15 bases between them. This CDR3 is 14 amino acids long. The germline V gene encodes CDR1 MNHEY and CDR2 SVGAGI. The CDR3 nucleotides read TGTGCCAGCAGTTACCTTCCGGTGTCGGGGGGCTACACCTTC. Amino acid sequence: CASSYLPVSGGYTF.

This clone has only a few counts. This rearrangement joins TRBV5-6 to TRBJ2-2; D is undetermined. Deletions cut 1 base from V and 6 bases from J, with 4 bases between. This CDR3 is built from 12 residues. Germline V gene data show CDR1 as SGHDT and CDR2 as YYEEEE. The CDR3 protein is CASSLIPGELFF. The DNA for the CDR3 is TGTGCCAGCAGCTTGATACCCGGGGAGCTGTTTTTT.

The chain uses TRBV7-6 and TRBJ2-1; D is ambiguous. Germline assignment: CDR1 SGHVS and CDR2 FNYEAQ. Trimming shortened V by 3 bases and J by 10 bases, and 10 bases separated the two germline ends. The CDR3 length is 12 residues. This CDR3 is CASSFRQREQFF. CDR3 in DNA: TGTGCCAGCAGCTTTAGACAACGAGAGCAGTTCTTC.

The J gene is TRBJ2-5, the V gene TRBV10-3; TRBD1 might be the D (6 bases). Germline V gene lookup returns CDR1 ENHRY and CDR2 SYGVKD. Trimming took off 3 bases at V and 1 base at J, with 15 bases between the two ends. The CDR3 extends over 16 amino acids. DNA of the CDR3: TGTGCCATCAGTGATGTCGTAGGGGACACCCAAGAGACCCAGTACTTC. Encoded protein: CAISDVVGDTQETQYF.

This chain connects TRBV7-9 to TRBJ1-2; 10 nucleotides line up with TRBD1. The germline V gene has CDR1 SEHNR and CDR2 FQNEAQ (reference sequence). The trim removed 4 bases at V and 6 bases at J, leaving 5 bases unmatched. The CDR3 is 14 amino acids. The CDR3 DNA sequence: TGTGCCAGCAGCTCGGGACAGGGGCTAGATGGCTACACCTTC. As protein: CASSSGQGLDGYTF.

This clone was observed a handful of times. CDR3 sequence (DNA): TGTGCCAGCAGCCACAGGGTAACCACCGGGGAGCTGTTTTTT. Translated, it gives CASSHRVTTGELFF. The gene calls are TRBV11-1 and TRBJ2-2; D perhaps matches TRBD1 (6 bases). The CDR3 covers 14 residues. CDR1 and CDR2 from the germline V gene are SGHAT and FQDESV (reference sequence). V was trimmed by 5 bases and J by 4 bases, leaving 11 bases between them.

The rearrangement joins TRBV4-3 to TRBJ1-2; no reliable D call. The CDR3 is 14 residues long. Trimming pared 4 bases from V and 4 bases from J, leaving 13 bases between. The germline V gene has CDR1 LGHNA and CDR2 YSLEER. In DNA form, the CDR3 reads TGCGCCAGCAGCCCGCAGGTGGCGGGCTATGGCTACACCTTC. This codes for CASSPQVAGYGYTF.

This chain links TRBV4-1 with TRBJ1-2; TRBD1 might be the D (5 bases). CDR1 and CDR2 (germline): MGHRA, YSYEKL. This CDR3 contains 17 residues. V lost 1 base, J lost 2 bases, and 17 bases lay in between. The DNA for the CDR3 is TGCGCCAGCAGCCAAGGACCCGGGCAGGGCGTCAACTATGGCTACACCTTC. It is translated as CASSQGPGQGVNYGYTF.

In this sample, this clone turned up once. The V gene is TRBV4-1, the J gene TRBJ1-2, with D maybe TRBD1 (6 bases). The germline V and J ends were trimmed by 0 bases and 4 bases, with 12 bases remaining between them. Germline CDR1 MGHRA, CDR2 YSYEKL. The length of the CDR3 is 15 residues. This CDR3 reads CASSQETGMIYGYTF. DNA of the CDR3: TGCGCCAGCAGCCAAGAAACAGGGATGATCTATGGCTACACCTTC.

This clone is categorized as large. The V call is TRBV2, the J call TRBJ2-7; 12 bases match TRBD2. The CDR3 has 14 residues. Trimming took 7 bases from V and 5 from J; bases not matched to a gene: 6. The germline gives CDR1 SNHLY, CDR2 FYNNEI. The CDR3 region has the DNA TGTGCCAGCAAGCTACTAGCGGGAGGAAACGAGCAGTACTTC. Its translation is CASKLLAGGNEQYF.

The gene calls are TRBV5-4 and TRBJ2-7; TRBD1 agrees at 8 bases. CDR1 SGHNT and CDR2 YYREEE come from the germline V gene (reference sequence). The CDR3 covers 17 residues. Trimming cost V 7 bases and J 4 bases; bases outside gene matches: 19. CDR3: CASGGLPPGGAGYEQYF. The CDR3 nucleotides are TGTGCCAGCGGGGGGTTACCTCCAGGGGGCGCGGGGTACGAGCAGTACTTC.

The rearrangement links TRBV19 to TRBJ2-1; the D is unclear. Deletions cut 5 bases from V and 1 base from J, with 12 bases between. The CDR3 covers 15 residues. CDR1 is LNHDA and CDR2 is SQIVND in the germline V gene (reference sequence). CDR3 nucleotides: TGTGCCAGTAGTGCCGACCCTAATTCCTACAATGAGCAGTTCTTC. Protein sequence: CASSADPNSYNEQFF.